The rows below give T cell receptor beta chains drawn from one sample of a study of CXCR3-negative and CXCR3-positive naive CD8 T cells. Reprocessing the 5' RACE reads, TCRdb reports a single entry for every CDR3 protein and omits DNA. This sample's clone table lists 100,000 or so distinct CDR3 sequences. The sample comprised naive CXCR3- CD8+ T cells from blood. These receptors all stem from a human donor in good health. Some clones in this sample may be carry-over from other donors' samples. Each CDR3 is given with its conserved first and last residue.

cdr3_aa: CASSFGHASPYEQYF; v_call: TRBV28; j_call: TRBJ2-7
cdr3_aa: CACSGAGGNSYNEQFF; v_call: TRBV30; j_call: TRBJ2-1
cdr3_aa: CASSLVPGYEQYF; v_call: TRBV7-2; j_call: TRBJ2-7
cdr3_aa: CATSKPGTGFSDTQYF; v_call: TRBV15; j_call: TRBJ2-3
cdr3_aa: CASSQDWLSGDFVNEQFF; v_call: TRBV4-3; j_call: TRBJ2-1
cdr3_aa: CASSLEGSTEAFF; v_call: TRBV7-9; j_call: TRBJ1-1
cdr3_aa: CASSRTGLVGGELFF; v_call: TRBV4-1; j_call: TRBJ2-2
cdr3_aa: CASSPQGEQYF; v_call: TRBV12-3/TRBV12-4; j_call: TRBJ2-7
cdr3_aa: CASSLLPGWNEKLFF; v_call: TRBV28; j_call: TRBJ1-4
cdr3_aa: CAISELTRGSEAFF; v_call: TRBV10-3; j_call: TRBJ1-1
cdr3_aa: CASSQDEGLELFF; v_call: TRBV4-2; j_call: TRBJ2-2
cdr3_aa: CSVEGLRGDRVSYEQYF; v_call: TRBV29-1; j_call: TRBJ2-7
cdr3_aa: CASSQGRGESYEQYF; v_call: TRBV4-3; j_call: TRBJ2-7
cdr3_aa: CASSQGTSGDYEQYF; v_call: TRBV4-1; j_call: TRBJ2-7
cdr3_aa: CSGGHVWGTSGSLRHNEQFF; v_call: TRBV29-1; j_call: TRBJ2-1
cdr3_aa: CASSPRGREQYF; v_call: TRBV13; j_call: TRBJ2-7
cdr3_aa: CASSQEDRLDSEQYF; v_call: TRBV14; j_call: TRBJ2-7
cdr3_aa: CAWSGSGGVDNEQFF; v_call: TRBV30; j_call: TRBJ2-1
cdr3_aa: CASSLASGGQETQYF; v_call: TRBV7-8; j_call: TRBJ2-5
cdr3_aa: CASSKETQGFYEQYF; v_call: TRBV21-1; j_call: TRBJ2-7
cdr3_aa: CASSQVWYEQYF; v_call: TRBV14; j_call: TRBJ2-7
cdr3_aa: CASSAGGRFAYEQYF; v_call: TRBV9; j_call: TRBJ2-7
cdr3_aa: CASSQSEYEQYF; v_call: TRBV23-1; j_call: TRBJ2-7
cdr3_aa: CASSLGRFTDEQYF; v_call: TRBV5-1; j_call: TRBJ2-7
cdr3_aa: CASSLEDSVPGHGYTF; v_call: TRBV5-1; j_call: TRBJ1-2
cdr3_aa: CASSYPFGQRFYEQYF; v_call: TRBV6-2/TRBV6-3; j_call: TRBJ2-7
cdr3_aa: CASSTGPYNEQFF; v_call: TRBV19; j_call: TRBJ2-1
cdr3_aa: CSGEAGGGDTQYF; v_call: TRBV20-1; j_call: TRBJ2-3
cdr3_aa: CATSGRRGQGSYEQYF; v_call: TRBV15; j_call: TRBJ2-7
cdr3_aa: CASSLMGAIFSSEAFF; v_call: TRBV5-6; j_call: TRBJ1-1
cdr3_aa: CASLDPGNSYEQYF; v_call: TRBV5-1; j_call: TRBJ2-7
cdr3_aa: CSVDTSGGPETQYF; v_call: TRBV29-1; j_call: TRBJ2-3
cdr3_aa: CASSFSGQAYEQYF; v_call: TRBV12-3/TRBV12-4; j_call: TRBJ2-7
cdr3_aa: CASSNQTSGRLRAETQYF; v_call: TRBV21-1; j_call: TRBJ2-5
cdr3_aa: CASSVGMNTEAFF; v_call: TRBV9; j_call: TRBJ1-1
cdr3_aa: CASSLLQGIAYEQYF; v_call: TRBV4-1; j_call: TRBJ2-7
cdr3_aa: CASSQDLKNTIYF; v_call: TRBV4-3; j_call: TRBJ1-3
cdr3_aa: CSVEGLQYQETQYF; v_call: TRBV29-1; j_call: TRBJ2-5
cdr3_aa: CASSTIYEQYF; v_call: TRBV6-2/TRBV6-3; j_call: TRBJ2-7
cdr3_aa: CASSSTPAGGLFDEQFF; v_call: TRBV19; j_call: TRBJ2-1
cdr3_aa: CASSPGQDSYEQYF; v_call: TRBV3-1; j_call: TRBJ2-7
cdr3_aa: CASSPGTSGSNEQFF; v_call: TRBV7-6; j_call: TRBJ2-1
cdr3_aa: CASSYFQGAGETQYF; v_call: TRBV6-5; j_call: TRBJ2-5